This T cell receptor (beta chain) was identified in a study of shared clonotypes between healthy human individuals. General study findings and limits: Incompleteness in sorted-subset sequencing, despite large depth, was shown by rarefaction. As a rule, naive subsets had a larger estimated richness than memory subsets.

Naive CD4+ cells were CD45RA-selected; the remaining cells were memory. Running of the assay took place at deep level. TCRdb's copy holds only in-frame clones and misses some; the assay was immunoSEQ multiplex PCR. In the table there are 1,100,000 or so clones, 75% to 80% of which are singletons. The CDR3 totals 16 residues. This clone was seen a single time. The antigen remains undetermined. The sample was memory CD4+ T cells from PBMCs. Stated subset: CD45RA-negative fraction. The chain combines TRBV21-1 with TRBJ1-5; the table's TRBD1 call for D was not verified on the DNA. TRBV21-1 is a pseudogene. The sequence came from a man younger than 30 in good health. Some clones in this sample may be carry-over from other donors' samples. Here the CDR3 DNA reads TGTGCCAGCAGCAAAGGTGTCAGTTATAGCAATCAGCCCCAGCATTTT. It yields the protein CASSKGVSYSNQPQHF.